Listed here is a single TCR beta chain. The data are from a study of cytomegalovirus exposure and HLA in healthy donors. J was trimmed by 10 bases and V by 5 bases; bases with no gene match: 16. CDR1 is GTSNPN, CDR2 SVGIG, per germline (reference sequence). The CDR3 runs 16 residues. Amplification used 60 Vbeta primers and 13 Jbeta primers. TCRdb keeps only in-frame clones here, not all; method: immunoSEQ multiplex PCR. This sample has around 79,000 clones; 65% to 85% occur once, and the top ten carry roughly a sixth. Material for sequencing was PBMCs. The TCR originated in a woman between 40 and 50 years old in good health and CMV-seropositive. V usage is TRBV30 and J usage is TRBJ1-6; 8 nucleotides agree with TRBD1. This CDR3 is CAWGGTGPGPRSPLHF. The CDR3, as DNA: TGTGCCTGGGGGGGGACAGGCCCGGGGCCTCGGTCACCCCTCCACTTT.